A selection of T cell receptor beta chains follows, all from one sample in a study of beta chain features in type 1 diabetes. Clones were read by immunoSEQ multiplex PCR, and TCRdb kept only the in-frame ones, dropping some. This sample has about 220,000 clones, with roughly a tenth found just once. Material for sequencing was central memory CD4+ T cells from blood. Every receptor here comes from a man between 18 and 35 years old in good health. CDR3s include the opening cysteine and the closing phenylalanine or tryptophan. The order of the fields is CDR3 DNA, CDR3 protein, D gene, V gene, J gene, clone size. A D gene is named only where the DNA matches it firmly. The size of a clone is reported for some rows only, either as once, few or many, or as a class for expanded clones.

cdr3_nt: TGCAGCGTTGAGAAGGACAGGCCCGGGGAGCTGTTTTTT; cdr3_aa: CSVEKDRPGELFF; d_call: TRBD1; v_call: TRBV29-1; j_call: TRBJ2-2; clone_size: NA
cdr3_nt: TGTGCCAGCAGCGACCGACTAGCCAGGGAGACCCAGTACTTC; cdr3_aa: CASSDRLARETQYF; d_call: TRBD2; v_call: TRBV9; j_call: TRBJ2-5; clone_size: few
cdr3_nt: TGTGCCAGCAGCCCCGACAGCGGGAACAATGAGCAGTTCTTC; cdr3_aa: CASSPDSGNNEQFF; d_call: TRBD2; v_call: TRBV7-7; j_call: TRBJ2-1; clone_size: few
cdr3_nt: TGCAGCGTTGCGAGGTTCGGGAGTAGGGATGAGCAGTTCTTC; cdr3_aa: CSVARFGSRDEQFF; d_call: NA; v_call: TRBV29-1; j_call: TRBJ2-1; clone_size: many
cdr3_nt: TGCGCCAGCAGCTTGGCCTTGACTCCTAGACCCAGCGGGGAGCTGTTTTTT; cdr3_aa: CASSLALTPRPSGELFF; d_call: NA; v_call: TRBV5-1; j_call: TRBJ2-2; clone_size: few
cdr3_nt: TGTGCCAGCAGCGGTCTAGCGGAGTACAATGAGCAGTTCTTC; cdr3_aa: CASSGLAEYNEQFF; d_call: TRBD2; v_call: TRBV7-9; j_call: TRBJ2-1; clone_size: few
cdr3_nt: TGCGCCAGCAGCCTGACGACCAAAAACATTCAGTACTTC; cdr3_aa: CASSLTTKNIQYF; d_call: NA; v_call: TRBV5-1; j_call: TRBJ2-4; clone_size: NA
cdr3_nt: TGTGCCAGCAGCTATAATAGCGGGAGTCCCGAGACCCAGTACTTC; cdr3_aa: CASSYNSGSPETQYF; d_call: TRBD2; v_call: TRBV7-8; j_call: TRBJ2-5; clone_size: NA
cdr3_nt: TGTGCCAGCAGCCCGGGTAGAGAAAACCAAGAGACCCAGTACTTC; cdr3_aa: CASSPGRENQETQYF; d_call: NA; v_call: TRBV7-3; j_call: TRBJ2-5; clone_size: few
cdr3_nt: TGTGCCAGCTCACCACCTGGGCAGGTCACAGATACGCAGTATTTT; cdr3_aa: CASSPPGQVTDTQYF; d_call: NA; v_call: TRBV18; j_call: TRBJ2-3; clone_size: NA
cdr3_nt: TGTGCCAGCAGCCCCCCGAGGAGGACAGGGGGCACTGGGGCCAACGTCCTGACTTTC; cdr3_aa: CASSPPRRTGGTGANVLTF; d_call: TRBD1; v_call: TRBV7-8; j_call: TRBJ2-6; clone_size: NA
cdr3_nt: TGCGCCAGCAGCTGGAATCCCGGGACCTCCTACAATGAGCAGTTCTTC; cdr3_aa: CASSWNPGTSYNEQFF; d_call: NA; v_call: TRBV5-1; j_call: TRBJ2-1; clone_size: many
cdr3_nt: TGTGCCAGCAGCTTAATTGGGGAAAGCTCCTACAATGAGCAGTTCTTC; cdr3_aa: CASSLIGESSYNEQFF; d_call: NA; v_call: TRBV7-3; j_call: TRBJ2-1; clone_size: NA
cdr3_nt: TGTGCCAGCAAGAATAGCGGGATAGGCTCCTACGAGCAGTACTTC; cdr3_aa: CASKNSGIGSYEQYF; d_call: TRBD2; v_call: TRBV6-1; j_call: TRBJ2-7; clone_size: few
cdr3_nt: TGTGCCAGCAGCTTAGTGGCAGATAATAATTCACCCCTCCACTTT; cdr3_aa: CASSLVADNNSPLHF; d_call: NA; v_call: TRBV7-9; j_call: TRBJ1-6; clone_size: NA
cdr3_nt: TGTGCCAGCAGTCTCCGGAGCAATCAGCCCCAGCATTTT; cdr3_aa: CASSLRSNQPQHF; d_call: NA; v_call: TRBV2; j_call: TRBJ1-5; clone_size: NA
cdr3_nt: TGTGCCAGCTTGGACCGGCACTCCTACAATGAGCAGTTCTTC; cdr3_aa: CASLDRHSYNEQFF; d_call: NA; v_call: TRBV5-6; j_call: TRBJ2-1; clone_size: many
cdr3_nt: TGTGCCAGCAGGAGACAGGGTTACTACGAGCAGTACTTC; cdr3_aa: CASRRQGYYEQYF; d_call: TRBD1; v_call: TRBV5-6; j_call: TRBJ2-7; clone_size: NA